Below are 19 T cell receptor beta chains sequenced from a single sample in a study of beta chain features in type 1 diabetes. Antigens for these TCRs are unknown. Overall study findings and caveats: Researchers report that Type 1 diabetes patients had moderately but significantly shorter TCRB CDR3s across all four CD4+ subsets.

Investigators reverse transcribed all isolated RNA, so they sequenced expressed TCRB transcripts. Generated by immunoSEQ multiplex PCR, the TCRdb table keeps only in-frame clones and is missing some. The table records about 340,000 clones, roughly 13% of them present only once. The sample comprised naive CD4+ T cells from blood. The receptor set was obtained from a young woman with type 1 diabetes.

The chain couples TRBV29-1 to TRBJ2-5; D is perhaps TRBD2 (6 bases). V was shortened by 1 base and J by 5 bases, with 11 bases between the two germline ends. Germline V CDR1 and CDR2: SQVTM, ANQGSEA. There are 13 residues in the CDR3. The CDR3 DNA reads as TGCAGCGTTGAAGGTCTCGGGAGTGAGACCCAGTACTTC. Translated, it gives CSVEGLGSETQYF.

The chain combines TRBV25-1 with TRBJ2-1; 14 bases are a match to TRBD2. The V and J ends lost 11 bases and 9 bases, in that order; junction bases with no gene match: 6. The CDR3 extends over 13 amino acids. CDR1 and CDR2 (germline): MGHDK, SYGVNS. This chain's CDR3 is CAAGLAGVGEQFF. CDR3 DNA: TGTGCCGCGGGACTAGCGGGAGTGGGTGAGCAGTTCTTC. Full variable domain (missing parts from reference TRBV25-1 and TRBJ2-1): EADIYQTPRYLVIGTGKKITLECSQTMGHDKMYWYQQDPGMELHLIHYSYGVNSTEKGDLSSESTVSRIRTEHFPLTLESARPSHTSQYLCAAGLAGVGEQFFGPGTRLTVL.

The chain links TRBV7-9 to TRBJ2-5; the match to TRBD1 covers 8 bases. The junction had 12 bases not matched to a gene; V was cut back by 5 bases and J by 4 bases. The CDR3 length is 16 residues. Germline V gene data show CDR1 as SEHNR and CDR2 as FQNEAQ (reference sequence). The CDR3 loop is CASSPNRQGPGETQYF. For the CDR3, the DNA is TGTGCCAGCAGCCCGAATCGACAGGGGCCTGGAGAGACCCAGTACTTC.

The rearrangement links TRBV27 to TRBJ1-1; no definite D call. Per the germline V gene, CDR1 is MNHEY and CDR2 is SMNVEV (reference sequence). V was shortened by 5 bases and J by 5 bases, with 21 bases between the two germline ends. The CDR3 consists of 16 residues. CDR3 residues: CASSPRYRLAGTEAFF. As DNA, the CDR3 is TGTGCCAGCAGTCCCAGGTACCGCCTCGCGGGGACTGAAGCTTTCTTT.

The V gene is TRBV5-1, the J gene TRBJ2-7; TRBD1 matches 7 bases. V lost 5 bases and J lost 1; bases outside the gene matches: 9. CDR1 and CDR2 from the germline V gene are SGHRS and YFSETQ. The CDR3 sequence is 15 residues long. CDR3 residues: CASSFRDRRSYEQYF. In DNA, the CDR3 is TGCGCCAGCAGTTTCCGGGACAGAAGATCCTACGAGCAGTACTTC.

The chain joins TRBV7-2 to TRBJ2-2; D might be TRBD2 (5 bases). The CDR3 is made up of 15 amino acids. The ends were cut back, 2 bases at V and 7 bases at J, with 14 bases in the middle. Germline loops: CDR1 SGHTA, CDR2 FQGNSA. Here the CDR3 DNA reads TGTGCCAGCAGCTTACACCGGGATGGTGTCGGGGAGCTGTTTTTT. Translating it yields CASSLHRDGVGELFF.

This chain connects TRBV9 to TRBJ2-5, with TRBD1 matching 7 bases. The CDR3 contains 14 residues. CDR1 is SGDLS and CDR2 is YYNGEE in the germline V gene. The ends lost 4 bases at V and 2 bases at J; junction bases unmatched: 5. CDR3 in DNA: TGTGCCAGCAGCAAGGGACAGCCGCAAGAGACCCAGTACTTC. It encodes CASSKGQPQETQYF.

This clone was counted only a few times. The chain links TRBV25-1 to TRBJ2-5, with TRBD2 matching 11 bases. Germline V CDR1 and CDR2: MGHDK, SYGVNS. V lost 1 base, J lost 4 bases, and 5 bases stayed unmatched. The CDR3 has 16 residues. CDR3 in DNA: TGTGCCAGCAGTGAATGGGTACTAGCGGGAGTAGAGACCCAGTACTTC. Its translation is CASSEWVLAGVETQYF.

This clone was found a few times. V and J are TRBV19 and TRBJ2-5, with 8 bases aligning to TRBD1. V lost 5 bases to trimming and J lost 2 bases; unmatched junction nucleotides: 1. CDR3 length: 13 amino acids. Germline CDR1 is LNHDA and CDR2 is SQIVND (reference sequence). The CDR3 is CASSYRGQETQYF. CDR3 sequence (DNA): TGTGCCAGTAGTTACAGGGGGCAAGAGACCCAGTACTTC.

Here the CDR3 reads CASSYRTSGNAGELFF. CDR3 bases: TGTGCCAGCAGTTACCGGACTAGCGGTAACGCCGGGGAGCTGTTTTTT. The genes are TRBV6-5 and TRBJ2-2, with 10 bases fitting TRBD2. The trim removed 2 bases at V and 6 bases at J, leaving 6 bases unmatched. CDR1 is MNHEY and CDR2 is SVGAGI in the germline V gene. The CDR3 extends over 16 amino acids.

The CDR3 is CASSVGAVHEQFF. The DNA of the CDR3 is TGTGCCAGCAGCGTAGGAGCGGTCCATGAGCAGTTCTTC. V is TRBV9 and J is TRBJ2-1, with a possible D match to TRBD2 (5 bases). The germline gives CDR1 SGDLS, CDR2 YYNGEE. With 0 bases removed from V and 8 bases from J, the gap between germline ends came to 9 bases. The CDR3 has 13 amino acids.

This chain uses TRBV6-1 with TRBJ2-5, with 7 positions matching TRBD2. The V gene end was trimmed by 6 bases and the J gene end by 5 bases; junction bases not matched to a gene: 9. The CDR3 runs 14 residues. CDR1 MNHNS and CDR2 SASEGT come from the germline V gene. The CDR3 is CASSGRLARETQYF. In DNA form, the CDR3 reads TGTGCCAGCAGCGGTCGACTAGCCAGGGAGACCCAGTACTTC.

This clone was counted only a few times. This sequence joins TRBV11-3 and TRBJ2-1; D not certain. V was trimmed by 5 bases and J by 4 bases, leaving 9 bases between them. The CDR3 loop spans 13 amino acids. Germline V gene data show CDR1 as SGHNT and CDR2 as YENEEA. The chain's CDR3 is CASSPTRYNEQFF. In DNA, the CDR3 is TGTGCCAGCAGCCCTACGAGGTACAATGAGCAGTTCTTC.

This clone was seen only a few times. This chain links TRBV6-1 with TRBJ2-1; perhaps TRBD1 as D (5 bases). The length of the CDR3 is 12 residues. V was trimmed by 11 bases and J by 9 bases, leaving 17 bases between them. The germline V gene encodes CDR1 MNHNS and CDR2 SASEGT. CDR3 in amino acids: CALGIGVLEQFF. CDR3 nucleotide sequence: TGTGCCTTAGGTATAGGGGTTCTTGAGCAGTTCTTC.

The chain carries TRBV6-1 and TRBJ1-1, with D possibly matching TRBD1 (6 bases). CDR1 and CDR2 (germline): MNHNS, SASEGT. Deletions cut 7 bases from V and 3 bases from J, with 18 bases between. The CDR3 is made up of 15 amino acids. The CDR3 here is CASTAGAHRDTEAFF. The CDR3 bases are TGTGCCAGCACCGCGGGGGCGCACCGGGACACTGAAGCTTTCTTT.

This sequence joins TRBV4-3 and TRBJ1-2, with D possibly matching TRBD1 (5 bases). CDR3 length: 13 amino acids. CDR1 is LGHNA and CDR2 is YSLEER in the germline V gene. The V gene lost 0 bases and the J gene lost 8 bases, with 10 bases spanning the gap. CDR3 coding DNA: TGCGCCAGCAGCCAAGATCGCGGGGGGGGCTACACCTTC. Protein product: CASSQDRGGGYTF.

This clone turned up a few times. The V and J genes are TRBV29-1 and TRBJ2-2, with a possible D match to TRBD1 (7 bases). This CDR3 region has 14 residues. The germline V gene has CDR1 SQVTM and CDR2 ANQGSEA. Trimming took 7 bases from V and 0 from J, leaving 12 bases between them. DNA of the CDR3: TGCAGCGCCGGAGGGGGCGCGAACACCGGGGAGCTGTTTTTT. It translates to CSAGGGANTGELFF.

The rearrangement joins TRBV2 to TRBJ2-5, with unresolved D. Germline V CDR1 and CDR2: SNHLY, FYNNEI. The length of the CDR3 is 11 residues. V was pared by 9 bases and J by 1 base, with 6 bases between. CDR3: CARAIQETQYF. CDR3 nucleotides: TGTGCCAGAGCCATCCAAGAGACCCAGTACTTC.

The genes are TRBV9 and TRBJ1-1; D remains unclear. Germline V gene sequence: CDR1 SGDLS, CDR2 YYNGEE. The CDR3 is 16 residues long. Trimming shortened V by 0 bases and J by 2 bases, and 14 bases separated the two germline ends. CDR3 nucleotide sequence: TGTGCCAGCAGCGTAGTGGGGAGGCCCTTTAACACTGAAGCTTTCTTT. Protein sequence: CASSVVGRPFNTEAFF. The variable domain in full, with the rest retrieved from reference TRBV9 and TRBJ1-1, is DSGVTQTPKHLITATGQRVTLRCSPRSGDLSVYWYQQSLDQGLQFLIQYYNGEERAKGNILERFSAQQFPDLHSELNLSSLELGDSALYFCASSVVGRPFNTEAFFGQGTRLTVV.